This record looks at one T cell receptor (beta chain) sequence and its context. Its antigen remains unidentified. No qualities accompany the bases; no much larger clone lies one base away. The data are from a study of identical twins (dated by TCRdb to about 2016). Broadly, across the study: To test whether fetal clonotypes persist, the study used deep sequencing on TCR alpha and beta repertoires from monozygotic twins, unrelated adults of various ages, and cord blood. To rule out contamination, the twin experiments were replicated at different times with different library preparation protocols. Findings and caveats that apply to the study as a whole: Fewer insertions were carried by abundant cord blood beta clonotypes; a weaker similar trend was observed in young adult naive repertoires, while no such trend was observed in memory repertoires. Because the same donors could not be followed over many years, conclusions were based on cross-sectional statistical analysis. Out-of-frame TCR alpha sharing in monozygotic twins was systematically underestimated by recombination models, whereas sharing between unrelated individuals was in agreement with the recombination models. In beta out-of-frame sequences, excess twin sharing was weaker, because having fewer shared sequences lowered the signal-to-noise ratio. Zero-insertion analyses could be partly confounded by invariant T cells such as MAIT and iNKT, though diverse VJ usage argued against such confounding for most clonotypes. Compared with coincidental sharing between unrelated individuals, an excess of low generation-probability sequences was observed among out-of-frame TCR alpha sequences shared between twins.

Trimming takes 7 bases from V and 6 bases from J, and the germline ends sit 9 bases apart. Via the germline V gene, CDR1 is SGHRS and CDR2 YFSETQ. Including the terminal cysteine and phenylalanine, the CDR3 comprises 11 residues. Solely the CDR3 DNA is kept, with 33 bases framed from the first base. Only healthy Caucasian donors were included. Three pairs of female monozygotic twins, all aged roughly 18 to 30 years, made up the twin cohort. Peripheral blood mononuclear cells were the source from which RNA for the TCR libraries was isolated. Libraries came from 5' RACE. Sequencing was carried out with an Illumina HiSeq 2000. A universal primer binding site was added through template switching, and the final cDNA carried a unique molecular identifier so that TCR cDNA molecules could be counted accurately. First-strand cDNA for TCR alpha and beta chains was synthesized from specific primers in the conserved constant-segment region. Each cDNA library was double barcoded, with a SMART-Mk sample barcode plus Illumina barcodes, to control for contamination. TruSeq adapter sequences and Illumina sample barcodes were added in two successive PCR steps. The Illumina HiSeq platform was used with custom primers to sequence TCR alpha and beta cDNA libraries. Per the original workflow: MiGEC processed the raw reads to extract unique molecular identifiers, while MiXCR was used to determine the CDR3 positions. For each individual, recombination models were inferred using an EM algorithm with the repgenHMM and IGoR tools. The analysis of shared clonotypes was done with the tcR package in R, with sharing normalized by the product of cloneset sizes. To study raw recombination free of thymic and clonal selection effects, out-of-frame nonproductive sequences were analyzed. The public reads were quality trimmed at Q25 with fastp and then assembled into clones with MiXCR by TCRdb, keeping productive beta chains. Duplicate CDR3 protein sequences are folded into a single record with the most common DNA and genes. None of the V and J calls come from the authors' own analysis; TCRdb made them. For this sample there are over 600,000 distinct CDR3 sequences; roughly 20% appear just once. The ten biggest clones cover around 4.5% of the sample.

This sample also appeared in a second study, on T cells expressing NK-cell markers. From that second study: In sorted CD3+CD56+NKG2C+, CD3+CD56+NKG2C- and CD3+CD56-NKG2C+ T-cell subsets from 8 or 9 donors, TCR beta-chain repertoires were profiled. Seven of the eight sequenced donors were HCMV-seropositive and one was HCMV-seronegative. In several experiments an anti-gammadeltaTCR antibody was added to restrict sorting to alphabetaTCR-expressing T cells. In six donors, the dominant CD3+CD56+NKG2C+ clonotypes were found to rank among the top 10 CD8+ clonotypes and to make up about 1.0-7.0% of CD8+ T cells. Those dominant clonotypes were again the most abundant among CD3+CD56-NKG2C+ cells in a few donors, at roughly 25-65%. Whether the expanded NKG2C-expressing T cell clones were specific for HCMV antigens was left unclear. The eight sequenced donors were randomly selected healthy volunteers, three men and five women. HCMV-specific IgG was detected in serum with a commercial ELISA kit to determine HCMV serostatus. For five or six donors, unsorted PBMC were also used to sequence bulk peripheral blood T-cell repertoires. MIGEC was used to demultiplex reads and group reads by UMI, and MiTCR was used to assemble and quantify clonotypes. To remove erroneous sequences, TCR cDNA sequences were retained only when supported by two or more reads. The tcR package was used for downstream repertoire analysis, with clonotypes matched between fractions based on CDR3 nucleotide sequence plus V segment. VDJmatch was used to annotate antigen specificity against VDJdb, with one amino acid substitution allowed in CDR3.

The chain links TRBV5-1 with TRBJ2-3, with the D gene call left open. Material for sequencing was PBMCs. The receptor comes from a woman under 30 in good health. In nucleotides, the sequence is TGCGCCAGCCAGACCGGGGATACGCAGTATTTT. Its translation reads: CASQTGDTQYF.